Each of the 22 T cell receptor beta chains below was sequenced from the same sample in a study of blood T cell repertoires in COVID-19. Method: immunoSEQ multiplex PCR; TCRdb's copy keeps in-frame clones and lacks some. Here the sample spans about 380,000 clones, roughly 86% being singletons. The sequenced material came from peripheral blood. These receptors were collected from a human donor with acute or convalescent COVID-19. The donor label of this sample is uncertain.

The chain carries TRBV2 and TRBJ2-7, with TRBD2 identical over 9 bases. Unmatched junction bases numbered 6, after V lost 4 bases and J lost 2 bases. Germline lookup yields CDR1 SNHLY and CDR2 FYNNEI. The CDR3 sequence is 15 residues long. The CDR3 DNA reads TGTGCCAGCAGTGCGGCTAGCGGGACCCCCTACGAGCAGTACTTC. Amino acids: CASSAASGTPYEQYF.

The chain couples TRBV5-4 to TRBJ1-3; possible D gene TRBD1, 5 bases. The CDR3 loop spans 14 amino acids. Germline CDR1 and CDR2: SGHNT and YYREEE (reference sequence). V gave up 4 bases and J gave up 0 bases, with 8 bases separating them. CDR3 sequence reads: CASSTDSSGNTIYF. The DNA of the CDR3 is TGTGCCAGCAGCACAGACAGCTCTGGAAACACCATATATTTT. Full variable domain (remainder filled in from reference TRBV5-4 and TRBJ1-3): ETGVTQSPTHLIKTRGQQVTLRCSSQSGHNTVSWYQQALGQGPQFIFQYYREEENGRGNFPPRFSGLQFPNYSSELNVNALELDDSALYLCASSTDSSGNTIYFGEGSWLTVV.

The chain uses TRBV28 and TRBJ1-1; maybe TRBD1 (6 bases). The CDR3 has 15 amino acids. Trimming left V 7 bases short and J 1 base short, with 16 bases between. The germline gives CDR1 MDHEN, CDR2 SYDVKM. The chain's CDR3 is CASTPRGAGNTEAFF. In nucleotides, the CDR3 is TGTGCCAGCACCCCTCGGGGGGCAGGGAACACTGAAGCTTTCTTT.

This clone was observed a handful of times. This chain connects TRBV5-6 to TRBJ2-5; D is ambiguous. Trimming cost V 1 base and J 7 bases, with 5 bases left between them. The CDR3 consists of 11 residues. Germline CDR1 is SGHDT and CDR2 is YYEEEE. This chain's CDR3 is CASSLSRTQYF. DNA for the CDR3: TGTGCCAGCAGCTTGAGTAGGACCCAGTACTTC.

This clone was counted a single time. The chain is built from TRBV25-1 and TRBJ2-7; D is perhaps TRBD1 (6 bases). V was cut by 5 bases and J by 4 bases, with 15 bases left in between. CDR1 is MGHDK, CDR2 SYGVNS, per germline. This CDR3 spans 14 amino acids. The DNA of the CDR3 is TGTGCCAGCAGTCATCCCGGGACACGGTACGAGCAGTACTTC. It encodes CASSHPGTRYEQYF.

The chain couples TRBV9 to TRBJ1-1, with 11 bases identical to TRBD1. The CDR3 length is 17 residues. In germline, CDR1 is SGDLS, CDR2 YYNGEE. The J segment lost 4 bases and the V segment lost 2 bases, leaving 10 bases of the junction unmatched. CDR3 bases: TGTGCCAGCAGCGTTCTCCCAGGGACAGGGGGGACCACTGAAGCTTTCTTT. Translated, it gives CASSVLPGTGGTTEAFF.

V and J are TRBV19 and TRBJ2-7; 8 bases are a match to TRBD1. The CDR3 is 13 residues long. With 5 bases clipped from V and 6 bases from J, the junction kept 6 bases outside the gene matches. From germline, CDR1 is LNHDA and CDR2 SQIVND (reference sequence). CDR3 bases: TGTGCCAGTAGTTTGGACAGGGTGCGCGAGCAGTACTTC. The encoded protein is CASSLDRVREQYF.

The chain uses TRBV6-1 and TRBJ1-2; D uncertain. The CDR3 consists of 15 residues. Germline V gives CDR1 MNHNS, CDR2 SASEGT. The V gene lost 2 bases and the J gene lost 4 bases, with 14 bases spanning the gap. CDR3 bases: TGTGCCAGCAGTGAAACGTTGGGAGGACCCTATGGCTACACCTTC. This sequence encodes CASSETLGGPYGYTF.

This chain joins TRBV5-8 and TRBJ2-7, with a weak D call TRBD1 (5 bases). CDR3 length: 16 residues. CDR1 SGHTS and CDR2 YDEGEE come from the germline V gene. Trimming shortened V by 5 bases and J by 1 base, and 19 bases separated the two germline ends. The CDR3: CASSLSWGSASYEQYF. CDR3 DNA: TGTGCCAGCAGTCTATCTTGGGGCTCCGCTTCCTACGAGCAGTACTTC.

The chain is built from TRBV18 and TRBJ1-2; D ambiguous. CDR3 length: 13 residues. The ends were cut back, 3 bases at V and 7 bases at J, with 12 bases in the middle. Germline CDR1 is KGHSH and CDR2 is LQKENI. CDR3 sequence (DNA): TGTGCCAGCTCACCGGCGGAGAGAGTTGGCTACACCTTC. Protein: CASSPAERVGYTF.

The V call is TRBV3-1 (or the pseudogene TRBV3-2), the J call TRBJ1-3; D unresolved. The germline gives CDR1 LGHDT, CDR2 YNNKEL (reference sequence). V was clipped by 4 bases and J by 0 bases, with 19 bases between them. The CDR3 sequence is 18 residues long. The DNA for the CDR3 is TGTGCCAGCAGCCCTCGGTTCGAGTTGTGGGCCTCTGGAAACACCATATATTTT. It yields the protein CASSPRFELWASGNTIYF.

The chain has TRBV18 and TRBJ1-2; D ambiguous. The CDR3 is 16 residues long. Looked up from germline, CDR1 is KGHSH and CDR2 is LQKENI. Trimming took off 2 bases at V and 0 bases at J, with 13 bases between the two ends. CDR3 sequence reads: CASSPERSATNYGYTF. DNA of the CDR3: TGTGCCAGCTCACCAGAAAGAAGCGCAACTAACTATGGCTACACCTTC.

The rearrangement uses TRBV6-4 and TRBJ1-1; 8 bases agree with TRBD1. The CDR3 has 17 residues. Germline CDR1 MRHNA, CDR2 SNTAGT. J was trimmed by 5 bases and V by 4 bases; bases with no gene match: 15. In nucleotides, the CDR3 is TGTGCCAGCAGTGCTGTGGGCAACTCAGGGGGCGGAACTGAAGCTTTCTTT. The encoded protein is CASSAVGNSGGGTEAFF.

This rearrangement joins TRBV7-9 to TRBJ1-1; 7 nucleotides line up with TRBD1. CDR3 size: 15 residues. In germline, CDR1 is SEHNR, CDR2 FQNEAQ (reference sequence). V dropped 5 bases and J dropped 4; count of bases not matched to a gene: 10. This CDR3 is CASSVRQGGGTEAFF. The CDR3 DNA follows: TGTGCCAGCAGCGTGCGACAGGGTGGTGGCACTGAAGCTTTCTTT. The entire variable domain, with the rest obtained from reference TRBV7-9 and TRBJ1-1, is as follows: DTGVSQNPRHKITKRGQNVTFRCDPISEHNRLYWYRQTLGQGPEFLTYFQNEAQLEKSRLLSDRFSAERPKGSFSTLEIQRTEQGDSAMYLCASSVRQGGGTEAFFGQGTRLTVV.

This clone is a singleton in its sample. The rearrangement links TRBV6-1 to TRBJ2-3; D is unclear. Trimming left V 3 bases short and J 2 bases short, with 3 bases between. Germline-derived CDR1 and CDR2 are MNHNS and SASEGT. This CDR3 contains 12 residues. CDR3 residues: CASSDHTDTQYF. The CDR3 nucleotides read TGTGCCAGCAGTGACCACACAGATACGCAGTATTTT.

A few counts support this clone. The gene calls are TRBV12-3 or TRBV12-4 and TRBJ1-1; TRBD1 might be the D (5 bases). The CDR3 spans 11 residues. The CDR3 coding sequence is TGTGCTACCCGGGGGTGGACTGAAGCTTTCTTT. It encodes CATRGWTEAFF.

This clone was observed once. The chain has TRBV2 and TRBJ2-1; the match to TRBD1 covers 10 bases. The CDR3 spans 13 residues. Looked up from germline, CDR1 is SNHLY and CDR2 is FYNNEI. V shed 7 bases, J shed 10 bases, and the junction held 7 bases outside the gene matches. The CDR3 loop reads CASNRDRGGEQFF. The CDR3, as DNA: TGTGCCAGCAACCGGGACAGGGGTGGCGAGCAGTTCTTC.

Only one count was recorded for this clone. A far larger clone differs by one base, so this is likely a read error. The V and J genes are TRBV6-5 and TRBJ2-7; 12 bases match TRBD1. This CDR3 has 15 amino acids. J lost 2 bases, V lost 6 bases, and 5 bases had no gene match. CDR1 MNHEY and CDR2 SVGAGI come from the germline V gene. The CDR3 protein is CASSQGTGGTYEQYF. Written as DNA, the CDR3 is TGTGCCAGCAGCCAAGGGACAGGGGGCACCTACGAGCAGTACTTC.

A single count supports this clone. The CDR3 loop reads CATSRDRSTEAFF. The CDR3 nucleotides are TGTGCCACCTCCCGGGACAGGAGCACTGAAGCTTTCTTT. V gene TRBV27 combines with J gene TRBJ1-1, with 8 bases that match TRBD1. J gave up 4 bases and V 10 bases, and 8 bases lay outside the gene matches. The germline gives CDR1 MNHEY, CDR2 SMNVEV (reference sequence). This CDR3 contains 13 residues.

This rearrangement joins TRBV28 to TRBJ1-6; 7 bases agree with TRBD1. This CDR3 has 15 residues. Germline assignment: CDR1 MDHEN and CDR2 SYDVKM. Germline trimming cut 5 bases from V and 5 bases from J; bases unmatched to any gene: 6. The CDR3 DNA reads as TGTGCCAGCAGTAGGACAGACAGGGATAATTCACCCCTCCACTTT. Its protein product is CASSRTDRDNSPLHF.

This clone is a singleton in its sample. The J gene is TRBJ2-1, the V gene TRBV7-2, with D perhaps TRBD2 (5 bases). Germline CDR1 reads SGHTA; CDR2 reads FQGNSA. The germline V and J ends were trimmed by 3 bases and 4 bases, with 13 bases remaining between them. The CDR3 covers 15 residues. The CDR3 DNA sequence: TGTGCCAGCAGCTTCGGGGTAGCCGTATACAATGAGCAGTTCTTC. Its translation is CASSFGVAVYNEQFF. Full variable domain (remainder filled in from reference TRBV7-2 and TRBJ2-1): GAGVSQSPSNKVTEKGKDVELRCDPISGHTALYWYRQSLGQGLEFLIYFQGNSAPDKSGLPSDRFSAERTGGSVSTLTIQRTQQEDSAVYLCASSFGVAVYNEQFFGPGTRLTVL.

The chain carries TRBV19 and TRBJ1-1; D is undetermined. The length of the CDR3 is 16 residues. The germline CDR1 and CDR2 sequences are LNHDA and SQIVND (reference sequence). The V end lost 7 bases, the J end lost 0 bases, and 18 bases lay between the germline ends. The chain's CDR3 is CASNIGSTHMNTEAFF. CDR3 in DNA: TGTGCCAGTAACATCGGGTCCACGCACATGAACACTGAAGCTTTCTTT. Drawing the rest from reference TRBV19 and TRBJ1-1, the complete variable domain is DGGITQSPKYLFRKEGQNVTLSCEQNLNHDAMYWYRQDPGQGLRLIYYSQIVNDFQKGDIAEGYSVSREKKESFPLTVTSAQKNPTAFYLCASNIGSTHMNTEAFFGQGTRLTVV.